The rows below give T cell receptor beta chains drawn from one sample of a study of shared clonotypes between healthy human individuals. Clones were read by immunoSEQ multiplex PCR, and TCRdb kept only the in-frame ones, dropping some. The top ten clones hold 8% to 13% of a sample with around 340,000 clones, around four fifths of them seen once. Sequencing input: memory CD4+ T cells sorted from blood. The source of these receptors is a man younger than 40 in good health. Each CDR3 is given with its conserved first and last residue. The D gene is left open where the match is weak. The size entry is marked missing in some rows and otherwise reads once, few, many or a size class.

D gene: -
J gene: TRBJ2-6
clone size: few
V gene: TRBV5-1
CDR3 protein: CASSLAGTPGANVLTF
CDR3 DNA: TGCGCCAGCAGCTTGGCCGGGACTCCGGGGGCCAACGTCCTGACTTTC

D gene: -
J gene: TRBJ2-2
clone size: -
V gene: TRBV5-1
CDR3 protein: CASSPQSIGTGELFF
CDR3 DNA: TGCGCCAGCAGCCCGCAATCAATAGGGACCGGGGAGCTGTTTTTT

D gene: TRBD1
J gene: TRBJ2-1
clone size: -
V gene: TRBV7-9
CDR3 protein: CASSPPGQGPTNEQFF
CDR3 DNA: TGTGCCAGCAGCCCCCCGGGACAGGGGCCTACAAATGAGCAGTTCTTC

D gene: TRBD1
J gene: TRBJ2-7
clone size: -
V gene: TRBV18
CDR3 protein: CASSMRTGDAEQYF
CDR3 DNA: TGTGCCAGCTCGATGCGGACAGGGGATGCCGAGCAGTACTTC

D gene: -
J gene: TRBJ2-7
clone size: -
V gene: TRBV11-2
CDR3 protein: CASSYPGHNYPVGSYEQYF
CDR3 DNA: TGTGCCAGCAGCTACCCGGGACACAACTACCCGGTAGGTTCCTACGAGCAGTACTTC

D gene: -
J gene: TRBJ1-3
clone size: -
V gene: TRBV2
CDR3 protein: CASRVGTHSGNTIYF
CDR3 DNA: TGTGCCAGCAGGGTTGGGACGCACTCTGGAAACACCATATATTTT

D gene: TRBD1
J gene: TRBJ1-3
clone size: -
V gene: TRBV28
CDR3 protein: CASRGGQGLGNTIYF
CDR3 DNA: TGTGCCAGCAGGGGGGGACAGGGGTTAGGAAACACCATATATTTT

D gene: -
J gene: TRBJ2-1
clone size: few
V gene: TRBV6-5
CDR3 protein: CASSYSGRAGPEQFF
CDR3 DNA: TGTGCCAGCAGTTACTCAGGTAGGGCCGGCCCTGAGCAGTTCTTC

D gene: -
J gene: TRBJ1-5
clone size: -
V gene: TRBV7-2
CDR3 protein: CASSLDAGGNQPQHF
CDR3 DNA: TGTGCCAGCAGCTTAGATGCCGGGGGCAATCAGCCCCAGCATTTT

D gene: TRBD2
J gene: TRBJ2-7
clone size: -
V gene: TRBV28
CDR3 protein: CASSFSAAGGPYEQYF
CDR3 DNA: TGTGCCAGCAGTTTCTCCGCTGCGGGAGGCCCCTACGAGCAGTACTTC

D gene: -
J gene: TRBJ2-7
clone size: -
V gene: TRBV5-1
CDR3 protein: CASSPALGSRAYEQYF
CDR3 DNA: TGCGCCAGCAGCCCCGCCCTGGGTAGCCGAGCCTACGAGCAGTACTTC

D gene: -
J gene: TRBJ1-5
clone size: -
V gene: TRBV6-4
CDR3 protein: CASSVEGDRPQHF
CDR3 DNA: TGTGCCAGCAGTGTCGAGGGGGACCGGCCCCAGCATTTT

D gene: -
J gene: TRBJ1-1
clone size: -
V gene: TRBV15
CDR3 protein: CATSRDREWGPAFF
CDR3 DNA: TGTGCCACCAGCAGAGATCGGGAGTGGGGCCCAGCTTTCTTT

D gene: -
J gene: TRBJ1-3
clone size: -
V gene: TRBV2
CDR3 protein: CASSFSRSSGNTIYF
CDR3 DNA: TGTGCCAGCAGTTTCAGTCGGAGCTCTGGAAACACCATATATTTT

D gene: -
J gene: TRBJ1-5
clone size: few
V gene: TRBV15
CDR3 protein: CATSRDGFNQPQHF
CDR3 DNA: TGTGCCACCAGCAGAGATGGATTCAATCAGCCCCAGCATTTT

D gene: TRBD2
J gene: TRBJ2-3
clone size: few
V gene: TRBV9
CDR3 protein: CASSVEIAGVRDTQYF
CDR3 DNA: TGTGCCAGCAGCGTAGAAATAGCGGGAGTTAGAGATACGCAGTATTTT

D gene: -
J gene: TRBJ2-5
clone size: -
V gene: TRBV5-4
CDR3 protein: CASAGGLGGWTQYF
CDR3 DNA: TGTGCCAGTGCGGGCGGGCTAGGGGGTTGGACCCAGTACTTC

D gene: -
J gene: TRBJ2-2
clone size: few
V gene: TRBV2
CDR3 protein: CASSEAPLARQIDTGELFF
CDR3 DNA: TGTGCCAGCAGTGAAGCCCCTCTAGCCAGGCAGATCGACACCGGGGAGCTGTTTTTT

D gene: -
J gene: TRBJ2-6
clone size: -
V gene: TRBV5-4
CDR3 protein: CASSTEGGGSGANVLTF
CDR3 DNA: TGTGCCAGCAGCACTGAGGGGGGAGGTTCTGGGGCCAACGTCCTGACTTTC

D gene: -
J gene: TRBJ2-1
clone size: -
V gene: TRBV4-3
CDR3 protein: CASSQDRDNEQFF
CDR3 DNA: TGCGCCAGCAGCCAAGATAGAGACAATGAGCAGTTCTTC

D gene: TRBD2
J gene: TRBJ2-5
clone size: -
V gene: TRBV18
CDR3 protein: CASSPGLAGGTGTQETQYF
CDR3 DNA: TGTGCCAGCTCACCGGGACTAGCGGGAGGAACGGGAACCCAAGAGACCCAGTACTTC

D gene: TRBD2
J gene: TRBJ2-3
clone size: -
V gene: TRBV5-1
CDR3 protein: CASSLGVAGVSSTQYF
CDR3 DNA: TGCGCCAGCAGCTTGGGGGTAGCGGGAGTTTCCAGTACGCAGTATTTT

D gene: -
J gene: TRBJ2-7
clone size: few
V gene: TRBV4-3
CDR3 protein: CASSQVRSGEQYF
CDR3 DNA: TGCGCCAGCAGCCAAGTTCGGTCTGGCGAGCAGTACTTC

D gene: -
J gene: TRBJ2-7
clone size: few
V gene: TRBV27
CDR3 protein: CASSPWTGTRRYEQYF
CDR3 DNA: TGTGCCAGCAGTCCCTGGACGGGGACCAGACGCTACGAGCAGTACTTC

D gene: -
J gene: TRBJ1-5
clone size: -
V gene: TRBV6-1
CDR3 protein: CASSEARNQPQHF
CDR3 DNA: TGTGCCAGCAGTGAAGCCCGAAATCAGCCCCAGCATTTT

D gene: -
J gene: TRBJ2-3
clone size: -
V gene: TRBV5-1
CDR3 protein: CASRPAPLTQYF
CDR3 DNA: TGCGCCAGCAGGCCCGCTCCGCTTACGCAGTATTTT

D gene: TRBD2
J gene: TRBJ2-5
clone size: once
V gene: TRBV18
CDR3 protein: CASSPGEGGRMETQYF
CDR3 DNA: TGTGCCAGCTCACCGGGGGAAGGCGGGAGAATGGAGACCCAGTACTTC

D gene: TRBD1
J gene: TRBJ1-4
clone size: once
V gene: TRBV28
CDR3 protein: CASSLEGQGLGEKLFF
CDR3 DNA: TGTGCCAGCAGTCTAGAAGGACAGGGACTAGGTGAAAAACTGTTTTTT

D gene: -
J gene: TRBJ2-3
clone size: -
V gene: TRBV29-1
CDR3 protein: CSVVRNIRRSDTQYF
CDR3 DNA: TGCAGCGTTGTAAGGAACATCAGAAGGTCAGATACGCAGTATTTT

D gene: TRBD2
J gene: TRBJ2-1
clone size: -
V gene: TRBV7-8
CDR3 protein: CASSLYGGTRPNEQFF
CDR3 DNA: TGTGCCAGCAGCTTATACGGAGGGACTAGACCTAATGAGCAGTTCTTC

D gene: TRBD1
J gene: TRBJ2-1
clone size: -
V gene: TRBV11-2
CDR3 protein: CASSQRDRAHEQFF
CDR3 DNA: TGTGCCAGCAGCCAGCGGGACAGGGCCCATGAGCAGTTCTTC

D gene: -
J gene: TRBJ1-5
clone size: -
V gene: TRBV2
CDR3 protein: CASSEDRNQPQHF
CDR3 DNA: TGTGCCAGCAGCGAGGACCGCAATCAGCCCCAGCATTTT

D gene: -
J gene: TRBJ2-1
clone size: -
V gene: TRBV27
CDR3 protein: CASSFQQGPYNEQFF
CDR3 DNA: TGTGCCAGCAGTTTTCAGCAGGGACCCTACAATGAGCAGTTCTTC

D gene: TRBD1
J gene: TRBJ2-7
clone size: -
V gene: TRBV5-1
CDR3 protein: CASSLAPQGAGEQYF
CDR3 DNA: TGCGCCAGCAGCTTGGCACCACAGGGGGCGGGCGAGCAGTACTTC

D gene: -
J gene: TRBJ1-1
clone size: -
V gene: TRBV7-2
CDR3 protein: CASSLEWGNTEAFF
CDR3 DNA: TGTGCCAGCAGCTTAGAATGGGGGAACACTGAAGCTTTCTTT

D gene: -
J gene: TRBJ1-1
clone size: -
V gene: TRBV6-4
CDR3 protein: CASTPRGENTEAFF
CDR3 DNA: TGTGCCAGCACCCCCCGGGGGGAGAACACTGAAGCTTTCTTT

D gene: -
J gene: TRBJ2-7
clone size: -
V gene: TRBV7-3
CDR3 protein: CASGDPWDEQYF
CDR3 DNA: TGTGCCAGCGGGGACCCTTGGGACGAGCAGTACTTC

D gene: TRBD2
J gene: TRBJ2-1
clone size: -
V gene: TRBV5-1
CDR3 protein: CASSTQAGGSSYNEQFF
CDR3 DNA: TGCGCCAGCAGCACCCAAGCGGGAGGGAGCTCCTACAATGAGCAGTTCTTC

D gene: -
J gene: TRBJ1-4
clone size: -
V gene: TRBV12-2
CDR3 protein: CASRLGTGGRMGCLANEKLFF
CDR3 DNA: TGTGCAAGTCGCTTAGGGACAGGGGGCCGGATGGGTTGTTTGGCTAATGAAAAACTGTTTTTT

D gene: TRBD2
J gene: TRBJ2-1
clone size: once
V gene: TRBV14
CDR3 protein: CASSPNPLVAGASNEQFF
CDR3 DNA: TGTGCCAGCAGCCCAAATCCCCTTGTAGCGGGAGCCTCGAATGAGCAGTTCTTC

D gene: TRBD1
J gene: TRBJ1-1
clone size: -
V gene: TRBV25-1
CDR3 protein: CASRRTGGHGTEAFF
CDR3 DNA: TGTGCCAGCAGAAGGACAGGGGGCCACGGCACTGAAGCTTTCTTT

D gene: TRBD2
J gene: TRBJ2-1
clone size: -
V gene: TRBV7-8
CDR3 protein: CASSWSGSPVYNEQFF
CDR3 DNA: TGTGCCAGCAGCTGGAGCGGGAGCCCCGTCTACAATGAGCAGTTCTTC

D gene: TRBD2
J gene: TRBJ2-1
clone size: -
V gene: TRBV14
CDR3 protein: CASSHSGLATGEQFF
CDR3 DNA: TGTGCCAGCAGCCACTCGGGACTAGCGACCGGTGAGCAGTTCTTC

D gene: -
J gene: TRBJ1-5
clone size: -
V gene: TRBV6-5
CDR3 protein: CASSYKTGVAIQPQHF
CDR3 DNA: TGTGCCAGCAGTTATAAGACGGGCGTAGCAATTCAGCCCCAGCATTTT

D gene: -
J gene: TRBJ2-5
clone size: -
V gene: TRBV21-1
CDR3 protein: CASSVRVPQETQYF
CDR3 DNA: TGTGCCAGCAGCGTCAGGGTTCCCCAAGAGACCCAGTACTTC

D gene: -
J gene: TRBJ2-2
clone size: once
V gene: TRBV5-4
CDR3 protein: CASSLQNTGELFF
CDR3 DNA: TGTGCCAGCAGCTTGCAGAACACCGGGGAGCTGTTTTTT

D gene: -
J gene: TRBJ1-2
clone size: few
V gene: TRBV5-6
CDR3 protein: CASSPKPFPTGYTF
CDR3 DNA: TGTGCCAGCAGCCCGAAGCCTTTCCCTACGGGCTACACCTTC

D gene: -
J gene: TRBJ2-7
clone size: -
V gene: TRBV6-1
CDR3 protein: CASVRQSTYEQYF
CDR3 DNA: TGTGCCAGCGTTCGACAGTCCACCTACGAGCAGTACTTC

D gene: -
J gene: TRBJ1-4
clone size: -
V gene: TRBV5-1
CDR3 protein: CASRLLGGANEKLFF
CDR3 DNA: TGCGCCAGCAGACTTCTAGGGGGGGCTAATGAAAAACTGTTTTTT

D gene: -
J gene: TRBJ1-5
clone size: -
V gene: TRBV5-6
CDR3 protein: CASSFGPPQHF
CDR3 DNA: TGTGCCAGCAGCTTTGGTCCGCCCCAGCATTTT

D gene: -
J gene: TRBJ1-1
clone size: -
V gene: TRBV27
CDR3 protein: CASSSPGLGTEAFF
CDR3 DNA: TGTGCCAGCAGTTCACCCGGCCTGGGGACTGAAGCTTTCTTT

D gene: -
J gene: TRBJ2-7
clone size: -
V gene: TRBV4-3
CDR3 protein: CASSQERPSVEQYF
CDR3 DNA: TGCGCCAGCAGCCAAGAGCGTCCTTCCGTCGAGCAGTACTTC